The rows below give T cell receptor beta chains drawn from one sample of a study of T cells in Graves' hyperthyroidism and ophthalmopathy. From the multiplex PCR reads, TCRdb called clonotypes with MiXCR, one entry per CDR3 protein. The sample has about 320,000 distinct CDR3 sequences, roughly 15% seen once. The specimen was blood. The origin of the receptors is a man in his thirties or forties with Graves' hyperthyroidism. CDR3s include the opening cysteine and the closing phenylalanine or tryptophan. Each record gives: D gene, V gene, J gene, clone size, CDR3 protein, CDR3 DNA. D genes are given only for firm matches. Expanded clones are given a class, and other clones once, few, many or no size at all.

>-|TRBV7-3|TRBJ2-5|few
CASSLSVSQETQYF
TGTGCCAGCAGCTTATCCGTGTCACAAGAGACCCAGTACTTC
>-|TRBV24-1|TRBJ2-1|-
CATSDLKDSPYNEQFF
TGTGCCACCAGTGATTTAAAGGACAGCCCCTACAATGAGCAGTTCTTC
>-|TRBV20-1|TRBJ2-7|few
CSARDRRETNYEQYF
TGCAGTGCTAGGGACCGTCGGGAGACCAATTACGAGCAGTACTTC
>-|TRBV10-3|TRBJ1-4|many
CAISDSGDEKLFF
TGTGCCATCAGTGATTCAGGGGACGAAAAACTGTTTTTT
>-|TRBV19|TRBJ2-2|-
CASSMGRTRNTGELFF
TGTGCCAGTAGTATGGGTCGCACTAGAAACACCGGGGAGCTGTTTTTT
>-|TRBV29-1|TRBJ2-7|few
CSVAGGRRGSYEQYF
TGCAGCGTTGCCGGCGGGCGGAGGGGCTCCTACGAGCAGTACTTC
>TRBD2|TRBV18|TRBJ2-3|few
CASSPLAGAEADTQYF
TGTGCCAGCTCACCACTTGCGGGAGCTGAGGCAGATACGCAGTATTTT
>-|TRBV12-5|TRBJ2-2|many
CASGTGEATNTGELFF
TGTGCTAGTGGCACCGGGGAAGCGACGAACACCGGGGAGCTGTTTTTT
>-|TRBV28|TRBJ2-1|many
CTSRGGGYNEQFF
TGTACCAGCAGGGGGGGGGGGTACAATGAGCAGTTCTTC
>-|TRBV5-1|TRBJ1-1|many
CASSSSQGNTEAFF
TGCGCCAGCAGCTCTTCTCAGGGGAACACTGAAGCTTTCTTT